Listed below are T cell receptor beta chains from one sample, sequenced in a study of CXCR3-negative and CXCR3-positive naive CD8 T cells. TCRdb re-called the 5' RACE reads and shows each CDR3 protein once, DNA omitted. The sample's table shows under 75,000 distinct CDR3 sequences. Sequencing was done on a sample of naive CXCR3- CD8+ T cells from blood. The receptors shown here come from a human donor in good health. Some clones in this sample may be carry-over from other donors' samples. Both conserved end residues are part of each CDR3.

v_gene	j_gene	CDR3aa
TRBV6-2/TRBV6-3	TRBJ2-7	CASRFLDSYEQYF
TRBV10-3	TRBJ2-6	CAISETDRGGANVLTF
TRBV29-1	TRBJ1-2	CSVEEGDANYGYTF
TRBV6-2/TRBV6-3	TRBJ2-1	CASISISGNEQFF
TRBV4-2	TRBJ2-1	CASSQDRSGGADEQFF
TRBV7-9	TRBJ1-5	CASSSGQGEAQPQHF
TRBV15	TRBJ2-1	CATSRDRVAGDEQFF
TRBV6-6	TRBJ1-1	CASTPSFLGAPMNTEAFF
TRBV15	TRBJ2-3	CATSSTSRDTQYF
TRBV7-6	TRBJ2-1	CASSSLAGGDNEQFF
TRBV6-6	TRBJ2-3	CASSPPGLGTRTDTQYF
TRBV7-9	TRBJ2-7	CASSFSNQQYF
TRBV29-1	TRBJ2-4	CSVEDPGGLTKNIQYF
TRBV12-3/TRBV12-4	TRBJ2-7	CASSRGTHDEQYF
TRBV2	TRBJ2-1	CAIPQGGEQFF
TRBV6-2/TRBV6-3	TRBJ1-5	CASSYFGGRNSNQPQHF
TRBV28	TRBJ2-4	CASSPPGGGGANIQYF